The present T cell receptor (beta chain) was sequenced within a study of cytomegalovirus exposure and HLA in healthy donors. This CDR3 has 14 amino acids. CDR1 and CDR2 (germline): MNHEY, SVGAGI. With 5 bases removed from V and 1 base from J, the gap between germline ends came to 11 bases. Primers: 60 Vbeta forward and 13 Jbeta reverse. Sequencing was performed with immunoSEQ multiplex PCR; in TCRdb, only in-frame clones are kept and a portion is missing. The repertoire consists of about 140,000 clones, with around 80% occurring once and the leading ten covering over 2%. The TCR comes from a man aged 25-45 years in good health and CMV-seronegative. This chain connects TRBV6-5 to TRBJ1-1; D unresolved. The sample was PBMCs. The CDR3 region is CASSQHQANTEAFF. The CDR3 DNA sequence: TGTGCCAGCAGTCAACATCAGGCGAACACTGAAGCTTTCTTT.